These 28 T cell receptor beta chains share one sample of origin, sequenced in a study of tumor and adjacent non-tumor tissue in lung cancer. Three rounds of nested PCR, following a modified ARM-PCR protocol, produced the TCRbeta library. TCRdb ran MiXCR on the multiplex PCR reads and lists one entry per CDR3 protein. Here the sample spans 50,000 to 60,000 distinct CDR3 sequences, 74% being singletons. No cell sorting was done before RNA was extracted from the tissue. Distant lung tissue was collected more than 3 cm away from the tumor edge. What was sequenced was distant non-tumor lung tissue. The receptors originated from a woman aged 55-75 years with non-small cell lung cancer.

V and J are TRBV6-2 or TRBV6-3 and TRBJ2-3; 12 bases are shared with TRBD2. Germline trimming cut 6 bases from V and 11 bases from J; bases unmatched to any gene: 9. The CDR3 spans 14 residues. Germline-derived CDR1 and CDR2 are MNHEY and SVGEGT. DNA of the CDR3: TGTGCCAGCAGCAAGACTAGCGGGGGACATATGCAGTATTTT. This encodes CASSKTSGGHMQYF.

CDR3 region: CASNANRAQDEQYF. In DNA form, the CDR3 reads TGTGCCAGCAACGCAAACAGGGCTCAGGACGAGCAGTACTTC. V gene TRBV9 combines with J gene TRBJ2-7; tentatively, D is TRBD1 (6 bases). Germline V CDR1 and CDR2: SGDLS, YYNGEE. The CDR3 is 14 residues long. Trimming removed 6 bases from V and 5 bases from J, with 18 bases in between.

This clonotype appeared a single time. Germline is not matched at one junction end, which may reflect a read error. This rearrangement joins TRBV12-3 or TRBV12-4 to TRBJ2-1, with D maybe TRBD2 (7 bases). The CDR3 length is 12 residues. In DNA, the CDR3 is TGTGTAGTGGGGGGGCCGGGCAATGCGCAGTTCTTC. Translation: CVVGGPGNAQFF.

The chain carries TRBV11-2 and TRBJ2-1, with D unclear. CDR3 size: 12 residues. V gave up 4 bases and J gave up 15 bases, with 16 bases separating them. The germline V gene encodes CDR1 SGHAT and CDR2 FQNNGV. The CDR3 here is CASSSTGFLPFF. The CDR3 DNA sequence: TGTGCCAGCAGCTCAACGGGTTTTCTTCCGTTCTTC.

Concerning this clonotype itself: A junction end diverges from the germline sequence, so it may reflect a read error. The chain joins TRBV11-2 to TRBJ1-2, with D maybe TRBD1 (5 bases). The CDR3 length is 16 residues. CDR1 is SGHAT, CDR2 FQNNGV, per germline. The CDR3 sequence: CTSCPSTSDMSYGYAF. The DNA for the CDR3 is TGTACCAGCTGCCCCTCCACGTCGGACATGAGCTATGGCTACGCCTTC.

This chain links TRBV4-2 with TRBJ1-2; 7 positions agree with TRBD1. The germline V gene has CDR1 LGHNA and CDR2 YNFKEQ. V dropped 1 base and J dropped 5; count of bases not matched to a gene: 4. CDR3 length equals 14 residues. The CDR3 DNA reads TGTGCCAGCAGCCAAGTCTCCAGGGGGTATGGCTACACCTTC. This codes for CASSQVSRGYGYTF.

Points on this clonotype: At one boundary the junction diverges from the germline segment, which might be a read error. The chain recombines TRBV29-1 with TRBJ2-5; D uncertain. The CDR3 loop spans 12 amino acids. The germline gives CDR1 SQVTM, CDR2 ANQGSEA. The CDR3 sequence is CGVQELGETQYF. The CDR3 bases are TGCGGCGTCCAAGAATTGGGGGAGACCCAGTACTTC.

A note on this clonotype: The conserved phenylalanine or tryptophan normally closing the CDR3 is absent here, so this likely arose from a read error. The limits of the CDR3 on the DNA are not certain, so only TCRdb's listed CDR3 is given. The chain couples TRBV28 to TRBJ1-1. Germline V CDR1 and CDR2: MDHEN, SYDVKM. The CDR3 region is 15 residues in length, termini included. The CDR3: CASSLLHPTYTEALL.

Points on this clonotype: The conserved final phenylalanine or tryptophan is absent from the CDR3, which likely points to a read error. This chain uses TRBV28 with TRBJ1-2; D is uncertain. The germline V gene encodes CDR1 MDHEN and CDR2 SYDVKM. This CDR3 is built from 13 residues. The CDR3 nucleotides read TGTGCCACTTTAAACGGAGCTAACTATGGTTACACCTCC. Protein product: CATLNGANYGYTS.

This chain connects TRBV5-1 to TRBJ2-2; 10 nucleotides line up with TRBD2. Germline CDR1 reads SGHRS; CDR2 reads YFSETQ. V lost 7 bases and J lost 0; bases outside the gene matches: 9. This CDR3 contains 17 residues. In DNA form, the CDR3 reads TGCGCCAGCGGGTGGACTAGCGGCTCACCGAACACCGGGGAGCTGTTTTTT. As protein: CASGWTSGSPNTGELFF.

Comments on this clonotype: Germline and junction disagree at one end, which may indicate a read error. V and J are TRBV4-3 and TRBJ1-3; D may be TRBD1 (5 bases). The CDR3 length is 17 residues. Germline assignment: CDR1 LGHNA and CDR2 YSLEER. CDR3 residues: CASNQVQQGASGNTIYF. The CDR3 DNA is TGCGCCAGCAACCAAGTTCAGCAGGGAGCCTCTGGAAACACCATATATTTT.

Notes on this clonotype: One end of the junction is discordant with germline, which a read error may explain. This chain joins TRBV4-3 and TRBJ2-3, with D possibly being TRBD1 or TRBD2 (5 bases each). This CDR3 spans 14 amino acids. Germline V gives CDR1 LGHNA, CDR2 YSLEER. The CDR3 DNA reads as TGTACCAGCAGCCGGGACCGTAACACAGATACGCAGTATTTT. It yields the protein CTSSRDRNTDTQYF.

This rearrangement joins TRBV4-3 to TRBJ1-2; D uncertain. Germline CDR1 and CDR2: LGHNA and YSLEER. The CDR3 is made up of 15 amino acids. The V end was cut by 3 bases, the J end by 1 base, with 12 bases between. Written as DNA, the CDR3 is TGCGCCAGCAGCCATCCGGATAGGGTTAACTATGGCTACACCTTC. Translating gives CASSHPDRVNYGYTF.

This clonotype is medium-sized (0.01 to 0.1%) in the sample. V is TRBV6-6 and J is TRBJ2-2; a weak D match, TRBD1 (5 bases). The germline V and J ends were trimmed by 4 bases and 3 bases, with 12 bases remaining between them. Germline lookup yields CDR1 MNHNY and CDR2 SVGAGI (reference sequence). This CDR3 has 15 residues. CDR3 in amino acids: CASSFGAFHTGELFF. For the CDR3, the DNA is TGTGCCAGCAGTTTTGGGGCCTTTCACACCGGGGAGCTGTTTTTT.

In the case of this clonotype: It is likely a read error, because the conserved phenylalanine at the end of the CDR3 is missing. This chain links TRBV6-5 with TRBJ1-5; no clear D. The germline CDR1 and CDR2 sequences are MNHEY and SVGAGI. This CDR3 is built from 14 residues. For the CDR3, the DNA is TGTGCCAGCAGTTACTCCAGTTTCAGTCAGCCTCAGCATTAT. Its translation: CASSYSSFSQPQHY.

As concerns this clonotype: At one of its ends the junction is not consistent with the germline gene, which may arise from a read error. The chain combines TRBV6-1 with TRBJ2-2; maybe TRBD2 (5 bases). Germline V gives CDR1 MNHNS, CDR2 SASEGT. CDR3 length: 14 amino acids. The CDR3 region is CASSEAQQFGKLFF. CDR3 DNA sequence: TGTGCCAGCAGTGAAGCGCAGCAATTCGGGAAGCTGTTTTTT.

About this clonotype: This may be a read error: a much more frequent sequence differs by one nucleotide. The rearrangement joins TRBV5-4 to TRBJ2-5; 7 bases fit TRBD2. Germline V lookup: CDR1 SGHNT, CDR2 YYREEE (reference sequence). The CDR3 extends over 15 amino acids. The CDR3 is CTSSSPASGKETQYF. CDR3 nucleotides: TGTACCAGCAGCTCCCCCGCTAGCGGTAAAGAGACCCAGTACTTC.

Worth noting for this clonotype: Germline and junction disagree at one end, which may indicate a read error. The V gene is TRBV5-1, the J gene TRBJ2-7; D ambiguous. This CDR3 is 13 amino acids long. Germline loops: CDR1 SGHRS, CDR2 YFSETQ. The CDR3 sequence is CANSLTTENEQYF. Here the CDR3 DNA reads TGCGCCAACAGCCTAACAACAGAGAACGAGCAGTACTTC. Drawing the rest from reference TRBV5-1 and TRBJ2-7, the complete variable domain is KAGVTQTPRYLIKTRGQQVTLSCSPISGHRSVSWYQQTPGQGLQFLFEYFSETQRNKGNFPGRFSGRQFSNSRSEMNVSTLELGDSALYLCANSLTTENEQYFGPGTRLTVT.

Comment on this clonotype: The junction shows a germline mismatch at one end, possibly a read error. The chain recombines TRBV6-2 or TRBV6-3 with TRBJ2-2, with D maybe TRBD1 (6 bases). CDR3 length: 15 residues. Germline V lookup: CDR1 MNHEY, CDR2 SVGEGT. The CDR3 reads CASRGHRDGSGELFF. The CDR3 DNA reads as TGTGCCAGCAGGGGGCACAGGGACGGTTCCGGGGAACTGTTTTTT.

Comments on this clonotype: This is likely a read error, given that the CDR3 carries no conserved phenylalanine or tryptophan at its end. Because the CDR3's place on the DNA is in doubt, the DNA is left out and the CDR3 is given as listed by TCRdb. The chain is built from TRBV28 and TRBJ1-2. The length of the CDR3 is 13 amino acids, counting both ends. Germline CDR1 is MDHEN and CDR2 is SYDVKM. This CDR3 is CASQGQERYGYTL.

This clonotype occurred once. At one of its ends the junction is not consistent with the germline gene, which may arise from a read error. The V call is TRBV6-5, the J call TRBJ1-6; maybe TRBD1 (5 bases). The CDR3 spans 18 residues. Germline V gene sequence: CDR1 MNHEY, CDR2 SVGAGI. CDR3 in amino acids: CTSSSRAQGSSYNSPLHF. CDR3 coding DNA: TGTACCAGCAGTTCCCGAGCTCAGGGCAGCTCCTACAATTCACCCCTCCACTTT.

This clonotype was seen many times. The chain combines TRBV2 with TRBJ2-2; 10 nucleotides match TRBD2. The ends lost 6 bases at V and 7 bases at J; junction bases unmatched: 14. This CDR3 is built from 17 residues. Germline-derived CDR1 and CDR2 are SNHLY and FYNNEI. The CDR3 nucleotides are TGTGCCAGCAGCTTATCAAAACTAGCGGGAAGGGTCGGGGAGCTGTTTTTT. The encoded protein is CASSLSKLAGRVGELFF.

For this clonotype: The conserved final phenylalanine or tryptophan is absent from the CDR3, which likely points to a read error. This chain uses TRBV4-3 with TRBJ2-3; D is perhaps TRBD1 or TRBD2 (5 bases each). The CDR3 loop spans 16 amino acids. Looked up from germline, CDR1 is LGHNA and CDR2 is YSLEER. The CDR3 DNA reads TGCGCCAGCAGCCAAGGGGCAGGGAGCGTCACAGTTACGCAGTATATT. It yields the protein CASSQGAGSVTVTQYI.

The chain couples TRBV7-9 to TRBJ2-3; D gene ambiguous. Trimming removed 4 bases at V and 8 bases at J, with 13 bases between. CDR3 length equals 13 residues. The germline V gene has CDR1 SEHNR and CDR2 FQNEAQ (reference sequence). As DNA, the CDR3 is TGTGCCAGCAGCTCCCCCACCCGGGTTACGCAGTATTTT. Residues: CASSSPTRVTQYF.

On this clonotype: Germline and junction disagree at one end, which may indicate a read error. The genes are TRBV6-6 and TRBJ2-6; tentatively, D is TRBD1 (5 bases). This CDR3 comprises 15 residues. Looked up from germline, CDR1 is MNHNY and CDR2 is SVGAGI (reference sequence). As DNA, the CDR3 is TGTGCCAGCAGTTACGACAGCTATGGGGCCAACGTCCTCACTTTC. It is translated as CASSYDSYGANVLTF.

J is TRBJ2-6 and V is TRBV5-4, with 9 nucleotides matching TRBD1. CDR3 size: 18 residues. Germline V gene lookup returns CDR1 SGHNT and CDR2 YYREEE (reference sequence). With V trimmed by 5 bases and J by 14 bases, 23 bases remained unmatched. The CDR3 protein is CASSRPGTGRSGADILTF. The CDR3 nucleotides read TGTGCCAGCAGTCGCCCCGGGACAGGGAGGTCTGGGGCCGACATCCTGACTTTC.

The CDR3 DNA is TGTGCCAGTAGCCCCGGGACATGGGTCACTGGGGAGCTGTTTTTT. This encodes CASSPGTWVTGELFF. The V and J genes are TRBV11-3 and TRBJ2-2; the D gene is possibly TRBD1 (6 bases). Germline V CDR1 and CDR2: SGHNT, YENEEA. CDR3 length: 15 residues. Trimming shortened V by 9 bases and J by 8 bases, and 22 bases separated the two germline ends.

The V call is TRBV11-2, the J call TRBJ1-6, with 9 bases that match TRBD1. The CDR3 runs to 17 residues. The germline V gene encodes CDR1 SGHAT and CDR2 FQNNGV. Germline trimming cut 8 bases from V and 13 bases from J; bases unmatched to any gene: 21. The CDR3 DNA reads TGTGCCAGCGCTGACTCTGCGAACAGGGGGCCGAGCTCGCCCCTCCACTTT. The encoded protein is CASADSANRGPSSPLHF.